Listed here are 28 T cell receptor beta chains from one sample, sequenced in a study of blood T cell repertoires in COVID-19. The data were produced by immunoSEQ multiplex PCR, yet TCRdb's version contains in-frame clones alone and is incomplete. The data hold about 140,000 clones, with 84% observed a single time. Sequenced: peripheral blood. The source is a human donor in a cohort sampled during active COVID-19.

The rearrangement joins TRBV13 to TRBJ2-7, with TRBD1 identical over 8 bases. There are 13 residues in the CDR3. V was clipped by 6 bases and J by 2 bases; unmatched bases: 3. Per germline, CDR1 PRHDT and CDR2 FYEKMQ (reference sequence). The CDR3 bases are TGTGCCAGCAGGAAACAGGGGGCCTACGAGCAGTACTTC. Translating gives CASRKQGAYEQYF.

The chain uses TRBV6-5 and TRBJ1-5; D not certain. Trimming removed 6 bases at V and 1 base at J, with 10 bases between. The CDR3 runs 14 residues. Germline V gene data show CDR1 as MNHEY and CDR2 as SVGAGI. This CDR3 is CASSSGWSNQPQHF. In nucleotides, the CDR3 is TGTGCCAGCAGCTCCGGTTGGAGCAATCAGCCCCAGCATTTT.

The genes are TRBV5-4 and TRBJ1-4, with 7 bases lining up with TRBD1. The J segment lost 4 bases and the V segment lost 3 bases, leaving 6 bases of the junction unmatched. The CDR3 spans 15 residues. Looked up from germline, CDR1 is SGHNT and CDR2 is YYREEE (reference sequence). The CDR3 loop reads CASSSGQQLNEKLFF. CDR3 DNA: TGTGCCAGCAGCTCGGGACAGCAGCTTAATGAAAAACTGTTTTTT.

This rearrangement joins TRBV9 to TRBJ1-4; D not resolved. Trimming shortened V by 1 base and J by 0 bases, and 13 bases separated the two germline ends. The CDR3 extends over 17 amino acids. Germline assignment: CDR1 SGDLS and CDR2 YYNGEE. The DNA of the CDR3 is TGTGCCAGCAGCGTATACCCCGACTATGCAACTAATGAAAAACTGTTTTTT. Translated: CASSVYPDYATNEKLFF.

The chain combines TRBV9 with TRBJ2-1; tentatively, D is TRBD1 (6 bases). The germline V gene has CDR1 SGDLS and CDR2 YYNGEE. The CDR3 is 11 amino acids. Between the trimmed V and J ends, which lost 6 bases and 6 bases, there was a span of 7 bases. For the CDR3, the DNA is TGTGCCAGCACCAGGGGCAATGAGCAGTTCTTC. The encoded protein is CASTRGNEQFF.

This clone was observed a handful of times. The V and J genes are TRBV6-5 and TRBJ1-2; possible D gene TRBD1, 6 bases. Germline V CDR1 and CDR2: MNHEY, SVGAGI. The CDR3 loop spans 13 amino acids. Trimming stripped 4 bases from V and 3 bases from J, with 9 bases between. The CDR3 protein is CASSLRTDYGYTF. Written as DNA, the CDR3 is TGTGCCAGCAGTTTACGGACAGACTATGGCTACACCTTC.

The chain couples TRBV7-6 to TRBJ1-1; 7 bases are shared with TRBD1. This CDR3 spans 18 amino acids. From germline, CDR1 is SGHVS and CDR2 FNYEAQ. J gave up 0 bases and V 2 bases, and 12 bases lay outside the gene matches. Written as DNA, the CDR3 is TGTGCCAGCAGCTTATGGGCAAGACCGGGACAGATGAACACTGAAGCTTTCTTT. Its protein product is CASSLWARPGQMNTEAFF.

V gene TRBV6-5 combines with J gene TRBJ1-6; 8 positions match TRBD1. The V segment lost 6 bases and the J segment 7 bases; nucleotides outside the gene matches: 2. CDR1 is MNHEY and CDR2 is SVGAGI in the germline V gene. This CDR3 has 13 residues. Here the CDR3 DNA reads TGTGCCAGCAGGGACAGGGACAATTCACCCCTCCACTTT. It is translated as CASRDRDNSPLHF.

CDR3 sequence: CASRTDISGTEAFF. In nucleotides, the CDR3 is TGCGCCAGCAGAACCGACATTTCTGGGACTGAAGCTTTCTTT. This chain connects TRBV5-1 to TRBJ1-1; D is ambiguous. The CDR3 totals 14 residues. The ends were cut back, 5 bases at V and 5 bases at J, with 16 bases in the middle. Germline-derived CDR1 and CDR2 are SGHRS and YFSETQ.

V gene TRBV18 combines with J gene TRBJ1-4; 8 nucleotides align to TRBD1. The germline V gene has CDR1 KGHSH and CDR2 LQKENI. V gave up 5 bases and J gave up 4 bases; unmatched junction bases: 6. The CDR3 is 15 amino acids. CDR3 sequence reads: CASSSSGGLNEKLFF. CDR3 in DNA: TGTGCCAGCTCATCCTCAGGGGGCCTTAATGAAAAACTGTTTTTT.

The chain couples TRBV7-6 to TRBJ2-6; 8 bases are shared with TRBD1. Germline V CDR1 and CDR2: SGHVS, FNYEAQ. The J segment lost 2 bases and the V segment lost 4 bases, leaving 4 bases of the junction unmatched. CDR3 length equals 16 residues. Written as DNA, the CDR3 is TGTGCCAGCAGCTCACCAGGGGGCGCTGGGGCCAACGTCCTGACTTTC. Its translation is CASSSPGGAGANVLTF.

V is TRBV3-1 (or the pseudogene TRBV3-2) and J is TRBJ2-3; D is perhaps TRBD2 (7 bases). V lost 4 bases and J 6 bases, leaving 14 bases between the germline ends. CDR1 and CDR2 from the germline V gene are LGHDT and YNNKEL (reference sequence). The CDR3 totals 14 residues. The CDR3 DNA reads as TGTGCCAGCAGCCCGAGGGGGGGGGCCGATACGCAGTATTTT. This codes for CASSPRGGADTQYF.

The rearrangement links TRBV29-1 to TRBJ1-1, with D possibly matching TRBD1 (5 bases). The CDR3 spans 13 residues. Germline values: CDR1 SQVTM, CDR2 ANQGSEA. V was shortened by 6 bases and J by 2 bases, with 13 bases between the two germline ends. The CDR3: CSVEPTANTEAFF. CDR3 bases: TGCAGCGTCGAGCCGACAGCAAACACTGAAGCTTTCTTT.

The chain combines TRBV29-1 with TRBJ2-7; 8 bases agree with TRBD1. The CDR3 is 12 residues long. V shed 5 bases and J 2 bases; nucleotides not matched to a gene: 2. Germline V gives CDR1 SQVTM, CDR2 ANQGSEA. CDR3 sequence reads: CSVPTGAYEQYF. The CDR3 region has the DNA TGCAGCGTTCCGACAGGGGCCTACGAGCAGTACTTC.

This sequence joins TRBV5-5 and TRBJ2-3; D gene ambiguous. V lost 1 base, J lost 3 bases, and 6 bases lay in between. The CDR3 totals 13 residues. Germline loops: CDR1 SGHKS, CDR2 YYEKEE (reference sequence). The CDR3 nucleotides read TGTGCCAGCAGCTTGATTAAAACAGATACGCAGTATTTT. Amino acid sequence: CASSLIKTDTQYF.

This clone was seen more than once but under ten times. CDR3 loop: CSVEVTGGWNEQFF. In DNA, the CDR3 is TGCAGCGTTGAGGTGACAGGGGGCTGGAATGAGCAGTTCTTC. J is TRBJ2-1 and V is TRBV29-1, with 10 bases identical to TRBD1. Germline loops: CDR1 SQVTM, CDR2 ANQGSEA. Trimming at V came to 3 bases and at J to 7 bases, leaving 6 bases not matched to a gene. This CDR3 has 14 amino acids.

The V call is TRBV19, the J call TRBJ1-5, with 11 bases lining up with TRBD1. The germline gives CDR1 LNHDA, CDR2 SQIVND (reference sequence). The CDR3 sequence is 13 residues long. V was clipped by 10 bases and J by 5 bases; unmatched bases: 4. CDR3 nucleotide sequence: TGTGCCACCAAGGACAGGGGGCATCAGCCCCAGCATTTT. Its translation is CATKDRGHQPQHF.

V is TRBV5-4 and J is TRBJ2-1, with 8 bases aligning to TRBD1. Germline V gene data show CDR1 as SGHNT and CDR2 as YYREEE (reference sequence). This CDR3 comprises 15 residues. The V segment lost 1 base and the J segment 4 bases; nucleotides outside the gene matches: 4. The CDR3 bases are TGTGCCAGCAGCTTGAAAACAGGGGGTTACAATGAGCAGTTCTTC. Translated: CASSLKTGGYNEQFF.

This clone appeared once. The chain is built from TRBV5-1 and TRBJ1-4, with D possibly matching TRBD1 (6 bases). CDR1 is SGHRS and CDR2 is YFSETQ in the germline V gene. This CDR3 has 15 amino acids. V dropped 3 bases and J dropped 6 bases, with 15 bases sitting between them. CDR3 residues: CASSSPLGGDEKLFF. In nucleotides, the CDR3 is TGCGCCAGCAGCTCTCCCCTTGGGGGCGATGAAAAACTGTTTTTT.

This chain joins TRBV14 and TRBJ2-5; 10 nucleotides align to TRBD2. Germline values: CDR1 SGHDN, CDR2 FVKESK. V shed 2 bases and J 0 bases; nucleotides not matched to a gene: 3. The CDR3 totals 16 residues. The CDR3 DNA sequence: TGTGCCAGCAGCCAATGGGGACTAGCGTACCAAGAGACCCAGTACTTC. Its translation: CASSQWGLAYQETQYF.

This rearrangement joins TRBV11-3 to TRBJ2-1; 12 bases line up with TRBD1. With V trimmed by 1 base and J by 7 bases, 8 bases remained unmatched. From germline, CDR1 is SGHNT and CDR2 YENEEA. The CDR3 consists of 17 residues. The CDR3 here is CASSLGRRDRGQNEQFF. For the CDR3, the DNA is TGTGCCAGCAGCTTAGGCCGTCGGGACAGGGGGCAGAATGAGCAGTTCTTC.

The chain joins TRBV9 to TRBJ2-3, with 8 bases lining up with TRBD1. V lost 2 bases, J lost 2 bases, and 4 bases stayed unmatched. Germline lookup yields CDR1 SGDLS and CDR2 YYNGEE. This CDR3 is 15 amino acids long. DNA for the CDR3: TGTGCCAGCAGCGTTCAGGGGGCGATCACAGATACGCAGTATTTT. As protein: CASSVQGAITDTQYF. The complete variable domain, with remaining parts taken from reference TRBV9 and TRBJ2-3, reads DSGVTQTPKHLITATGQRVTLRCSPRSGDLSVYWYQQSLDQGLQFLIQYYNGEERAKGNILERFSAQQFPDLHSELNLSSLELGDSALYFCASSVQGAITDTQYFGPGTRLTVL.

This chain connects TRBV29-1 to TRBJ2-3; TRBD2 agrees at 7 bases. The germline CDR1 and CDR2 sequences are SQVTM and ANQGSEA. This CDR3 has 16 amino acids. V was pared by 6 bases and J by 2 bases, with 14 bases of the junction left unmatched. The CDR3 sequence is CSVQGLAGSNTDTQYF. In DNA form, the CDR3 reads TGCAGCGTCCAAGGGTTAGCGGGTTCCAACACAGATACGCAGTATTTT.

This chain joins TRBV6-4 and TRBJ2-1; TRBD1 matches 10 bases. V lost 3 bases to trimming and J lost 6 bases; unmatched junction nucleotides: 5. The CDR3 loop spans 15 amino acids. CDR1 is MRHNA, CDR2 SNTAGT, per germline. The CDR3 nucleotides are TGTGCCAGCAGTGAGTCAGGGACAGGGGTCAATGAGCAGTTCTTC. Translated, it gives CASSESGTGVNEQFF.

The rearrangement uses TRBV7-9 and TRBJ2-3, with 9 bases fitting TRBD2. CDR1 and CDR2 from the germline V gene are SEHNR and FQNEAQ (reference sequence). The CDR3 is made up of 16 amino acids. V lost 5 bases and J lost 10; bases outside the gene matches: 16. The CDR3 DNA follows: TGTGCCAGCAGCACGGGACTAGCACTGGCCGGATCGGCGCAGTATTTT. Residues: CASSTGLALAGSAQYF.

CDR3 nucleotides: TGTGCCAGCATGGTGGGGGCCGGGGTCGGGGAGCTGTTTTTT. Residues: CASMVGAGVGELFF. The rearrangement links TRBV2 to TRBJ2-2, with D tentatively TRBD1 (6 bases). Germline lookup yields CDR1 SNHLY and CDR2 FYNNEI. This CDR3 has 14 amino acids. Trimming removed 7 bases at V and 7 bases at J, with 16 bases between.

This rearrangement joins TRBV10-2 to TRBJ2-5, with a possible D match to TRBD2 (6 bases). V was pared by 4 bases and J by 1 base, with 10 bases between. CDR3 length equals 14 residues. Germline assignment: CDR1 WSHSY and CDR2 SAAADI. CDR3 protein: CASSVSGVQETQYF. In DNA form, the CDR3 reads TGCGCCAGCAGTGTATCGGGGGTCCAAGAGACCCAGTACTTC.

V gene TRBV11-2 combines with J gene TRBJ2-3; D perhaps matches TRBD1 (5 bases). The CDR3 contains 14 residues. The V and J ends lost 8 bases and 0 bases respectively, with 12 bases between them. The germline V gene encodes CDR1 SGHAT and CDR2 FQNNGV. CDR3 sequence (DNA): TGTGCCAGCCTCAGGGATCCTAGCACAGATACGCAGTATTTT. This encodes CASLRDPSTDTQYF. Variable domain in full (rest from reference TRBV11-2 and TRBJ2-3): EAGVAQSPRYKIIEKRQSVAFWCNPISGHATLYWYQQILGQGPKLLIQFQNNGVVDDSQLPKDRFSAERLKGVDSTLKIQPAKLEDSAVYLCASLRDPSTDTQYFGPGTRLTVL.